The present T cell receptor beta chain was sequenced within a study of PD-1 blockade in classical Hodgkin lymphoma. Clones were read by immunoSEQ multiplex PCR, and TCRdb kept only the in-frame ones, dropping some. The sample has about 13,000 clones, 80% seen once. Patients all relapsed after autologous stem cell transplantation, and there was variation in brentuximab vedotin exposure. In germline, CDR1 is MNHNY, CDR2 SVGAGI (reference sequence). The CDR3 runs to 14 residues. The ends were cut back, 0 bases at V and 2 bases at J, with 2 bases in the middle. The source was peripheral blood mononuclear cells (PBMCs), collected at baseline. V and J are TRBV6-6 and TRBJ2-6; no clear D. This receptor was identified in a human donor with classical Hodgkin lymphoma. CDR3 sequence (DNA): TGTGCCAGCAGTTACTCTCCTGGGGCCAACGTCCTGACTTTC. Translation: CASSYSPGANVLTF.